These 21 T cell receptor beta chains were sequenced from one sample in a study of blood T cell repertoires in COVID-19. Here immunoSEQ multiplex PCR was the method, and the copy in TCRdb shows in-frame clones only, minus some. The sample lists around 310,000 clones, around 92% seen once, with roughly 10% in the top ten. Sequences were obtained from PBMCs or T cells enriched from blood (not recorded which). The receptor set was obtained from a young woman who had recovered from COVID-19.

The chain uses TRBV27 and TRBJ1-1, with D perhaps TRBD1 (6 bases). This CDR3 is 13 amino acids long. Between the trimmed V and J ends, which lost 10 bases and 4 bases, there was a span of 16 bases. Germline V gene sequence: CDR1 MNHEY, CDR2 SMNVEV (reference sequence). CDR3 sequence: CATFGGGATEAFF. The CDR3 nucleotides are TGTGCCACCTTTGGTGGGGGCGCCACTGAAGCTTTCTTT.

This clone was found once. The V and J genes are TRBV27 and TRBJ2-5; 10 nucleotides agree with TRBD2. CDR1 and CDR2 (germline): MNHEY, SMNVEV (reference sequence). The CDR3 is 16 residues long. V dropped 2 bases and J dropped 5; count of bases not matched to a gene: 8. The CDR3 region has the DNA TGTGCCAGCAGTTTAAAAGCGGGAGGGCCTCGGGAGACCCAGTACTTC. Protein: CASSLKAGGPRETQYF.

The chain carries TRBV4-1 and TRBJ2-1; D may be TRBD2 (6 bases). Looked up from germline, CDR1 is MGHRA and CDR2 is YSYEKL. The CDR3 is 18 amino acids. The V gene lost 2 bases and the J gene lost 10 bases, with 27 bases spanning the gap. CDR3 DNA sequence: TGCGCCAGCAGCCAACTCCGCCGGGCGGGAATGGGTTCGTGGGAGCAGTTCTTC. Translating gives CASSQLRRAGMGSWEQFF.

This clone was seen only once. The genes are TRBV3-1 (or the pseudogene TRBV3-2) and TRBJ1-6; D is perhaps TRBD1 (5 bases). Germline loops: CDR1 LGHDT, CDR2 YNNKEL (reference sequence). V lost 5 bases and J lost 8, with 13 bases in between. The CDR3 contains 14 residues. The CDR3: CASSAQVNDSPLHF. As DNA, the CDR3 is TGTGCCAGCAGCGCACAGGTAAATGATTCACCCCTCCACTTT.

The chain couples TRBV19 to TRBJ1-1, with TRBD1 matching 9 bases. Germline V lookup: CDR1 LNHDA, CDR2 SQIVND (reference sequence). The CDR3 has 15 amino acids. V was pared by 7 bases and J by 7 bases, with 13 bases of the junction left unmatched. CDR3 amino acids: CASTPPRDRVIEAFF. CDR3 nucleotide sequence: TGTGCCAGTACCCCACCCCGGGACAGGGTGATTGAAGCTTTCTTT.

This chain connects TRBV28 to TRBJ2-3, with 7 bases that match TRBD2. The CDR3 spans 16 residues. The junction had 8 bases not matched to a gene; V was cut back by 3 bases and J by 2 bases. CDR1 is MDHEN and CDR2 is SYDVKM in the germline V gene. DNA of the CDR3: TGTGCCAGCAGTTTCCCGCCCCTAGCGGACACAGATACGCAGTATTTT. It yields the protein CASSFPPLADTDTQYF.

This chain joins TRBV5-1 and TRBJ2-7; possible D gene TRBD1, 5 bases. V shed 4 bases and J shed 4 bases, with 12 bases lying between them. The germline CDR1 and CDR2 sequences are SGHRS and YFSETQ. This CDR3 is 13 amino acids long. This CDR3 reads CASSETADYEQYF. CDR3 nucleotide sequence: TGCGCCAGCAGCGAGACAGCCGATTACGAGCAGTACTTC. Full variable domain (missing parts from reference TRBV5-1 and TRBJ2-7): KAGVTQTPRYLIKTRGQQVTLSCSPISGHRSVSWYQQTPGQGLQFLFEYFSETQRNKGNFPGRFSGRQFSNSRSEMNVSTLELGDSALYLCASSETADYEQYFGPGTRLTVT.

The chain recombines TRBV4-2 with TRBJ1-5; unclear D gene. Germline V gene data show CDR1 as LGHNA and CDR2 as YNFKEQ. This CDR3 comprises 12 residues. V was clipped by 4 bases and J by 10 bases, with 11 bases between them. In nucleotides, the CDR3 is TGTGCCAGCAGCCCGGGCACGGGACCCCAGCATTTT. Encoded protein: CASSPGTGPQHF.

This clone was seen a single time. The genes are TRBV5-8 and TRBJ1-3, with 9 positions matching TRBD1. CDR3 size: 17 residues. Germline CDR1 is SGHTS and CDR2 is YDEGEE. V shed 4 bases, J shed 4 bases, and the junction held 12 bases outside the gene matches. CDR3 loop: CASSAEWSGTGGNTIYF. In DNA form, the CDR3 reads TGTGCCAGCAGCGCCGAATGGTCCGGGACAGGGGGAAACACCATATATTTT. The whole variable domain, remainder taken from reference TRBV5-8 and TRBJ1-3, is EAGVTQSPTHLIKTRGQQATLRCSPISGHTSVYWYQQALGLGLQFLLWYDEGEERNRGNFPPRFSGRQFPNYSSELNVNALELEDSALYLCASSAEWSGTGGNTIYFGEGSWLTVV.

The genes are TRBV9 and TRBJ2-1; TRBD2 matches 13 bases. The CDR3 runs 16 residues. The V gene's germline CDR1 is SGDLS and CDR2 YYNGEE. With V trimmed by 4 bases and J by 9 bases, 10 bases remained unmatched. The CDR3 loop is CASSPTGLAGRAEQFF. The CDR3 nucleotides read TGTGCCAGCAGCCCGACGGGACTAGCGGGAAGAGCTGAGCAGTTCTTC.

This clone was seen a single time. The V call is TRBV15, the J call TRBJ2-1; D is perhaps TRBD2 (5 bases). The CDR3 runs to 16 residues. Germline assignment: CDR1 LNHNV and CDR2 YYDKDF (reference sequence). Trimming removed 0 bases from V and 1 base from J, with 10 bases in between. The CDR3 DNA is TGTGCCACCAGCAGAGAGCCAGCGGAGTCCTACAATGAGCAGTTCTTC. Its protein is CATSREPAESYNEQFF.

The chain links TRBV29-1 to TRBJ1-5; D unresolved. Germline CDR1 is SQVTM and CDR2 is ANQGSEA. CDR3 length: 13 residues. V lost 5 bases to trimming and J lost 6 bases, with 14 bases between them. This CDR3 reads CSVLSYPGQPQHF. As DNA, the CDR3 is TGCAGCGTTCTTAGCTACCCTGGTCAGCCCCAGCATTTT.

The chain recombines TRBV4-3 with TRBJ1-2; weak D call: TRBD1 (5 bases). V lost 1 base and J 7 bases, leaving 19 bases between the germline ends. The germline V gene encodes CDR1 LGHNA and CDR2 YSLEER. The CDR3 spans 16 residues. The CDR3 sequence is CASSQADQGHSSGYTF. The CDR3 coding sequence is TGCGCCAGCAGCCAAGCTGACCAAGGACACTCAAGTGGCTACACCTTC.

V and J are TRBV25-1 and TRBJ2-3; no firm D call. Germline V CDR1 and CDR2: MGHDK, SYGVNS. The germline V and J ends were trimmed by 3 bases and 2 bases, with 9 bases remaining between them. The CDR3 spans 14 residues. The CDR3: CASSDTVYTDTQYF. CDR3 sequence (DNA): TGTGCCAGCAGTGATACGGTTTACACAGATACGCAGTATTTT.

The chain carries TRBV27 and TRBJ2-1; perhaps TRBD2 as D (6 bases). CDR1 MNHEY and CDR2 SMNVEV come from the germline V gene (reference sequence). The CDR3 consists of 16 residues. V was clipped by 2 bases and J by 3 bases, with 14 bases between them. The CDR3 loop is CASSLTRESHYNEQFF. The DNA of the CDR3 is TGTGCCAGCAGTTTAACCCGGGAGTCACACTACAATGAGCAGTTCTTC.

V usage is TRBV19 and J usage is TRBJ2-7; perhaps TRBD1 as D (6 bases). V lost 6 bases and J lost 1, with 16 bases in between. The CDR3 extends over 15 amino acids. Germline V gene data show CDR1 as LNHDA and CDR2 as SQIVND (reference sequence). CDR3 loop: CASSLGAFWSYEQYF. Here the CDR3 DNA reads TGTGCCAGTAGCCTGGGGGCATTTTGGTCCTACGAGCAGTACTTC.

The chain couples TRBV28 to TRBJ1-5; 10 bases line up with TRBD1. The length of the CDR3 is 17 residues. CDR1 is MDHEN, CDR2 SYDVKM, per germline. Trimming removed 3 bases from V and 0 bases from J; junction bases left unmatched: 5. The DNA of the CDR3 is TGTGCCAGCAGTTTCCCGGACAGGGGGTTTAGCAATCAGCCCCAGCATTTT. Protein product: CASSFPDRGFSNQPQHF.

The genes are TRBV7-6 and TRBJ1-5; D might be TRBD1 (5 bases). Looked up from germline, CDR1 is SGHVS and CDR2 is FNYEAQ. This CDR3 is built from 15 residues. V was trimmed by 1 base and J by 4 bases, leaving 11 bases between them. The CDR3, as DNA: TGTGCCAGCAGCTTAGTGGGACTCCTGAATCAGCCCCAGCATTTT. Amino acid sequence: CASSLVGLLNQPQHF.

The CDR3 DNA reads TGTGCCAGCAGCTACCGGGACTCATACAATGAGCAGTTCTTC. Its translation is CASSYRDSYNEQFF. V usage is TRBV7-2 and J usage is TRBJ2-1, with TRBD2 as a possible D gene (6 bases). The germline V gene encodes CDR1 SGHTA and CDR2 FQGNSA. Trimming cost V 4 bases and J 4 bases, with 11 bases left between them. The CDR3 is made up of 14 amino acids.

V gene TRBV3-1 (or the pseudogene TRBV3-2) combines with J gene TRBJ2-1; D may be TRBD2 (5 bases). V was clipped by 1 base and J by 8 bases, with 6 bases between them. The CDR3 has 12 amino acids. Per the germline V gene, CDR1 is LGHDT and CDR2 is YNNKEL (reference sequence). The CDR3 loop reads CASSQGRHEQFF. In DNA, the CDR3 is TGTGCCAGCAGCCAAGGGAGGCATGAGCAGTTCTTC.

This clone was seen once. The gene calls are TRBV6-5 and TRBJ1-1, with 8 bases identical to TRBD1. The CDR3 runs to 13 residues. Germline V gene data show CDR1 as MNHEY and CDR2 as SVGAGI. Trimming took 8 bases from V and 6 from J; bases not matched to a gene: 8. The CDR3 region has the DNA TGTGCCAGCCTAGGACAGGGCAATTCTGAAGCTTTCTTT. It specifies CASLGQGNSEAFF.